The clone carrying this T cell receptor beta chain has a single count. What it binds is not known. The protocol was immunoSEQ multiplex PCR, while the TCRdb copy is restricted to in-frame clones and leaves out a portion. Of around 67,000 clones listed, 80% to 90% were seen once; the top ten hold approximately 5.9%. This record comes from a study of T cell responses to AZD1222 COVID-19 vaccine. Study-level findings and limits: Close to half of spike-specific TCRs reportedly recognize unmutated variant regions. It should be noted that donors were predominantly white British and more often female, and clonal diversity was possibly underestimated.

Germline CDR1 reads SEHNR; CDR2 reads FQNEAQ (reference sequence). V was cut by 4 bases and J by 5 bases, with 11 bases left in between. This CDR3 has 14 residues. The receptor was isolated from an adult who received the AZD1222 COVID-19 vaccine. The V and J genes are TRBV7-9 and TRBJ1-4; possibly TRBD1 for D (6 bases). Sample: peripheral blood, taken 28 days after the second AZD1222 dose. DNA of the CDR3: TGTGCCAGCAGCTCTGACAGGCTAAATGAAAAACTGTTTTTT. This codes for CASSSDRLNEKLFF.